A single T cell receptor beta chain is shown here with its context. This sample is part of a study of T-cell reconstitution after alpha-beta-depleted transplantation in children. The CDR3 totals 17 residues. Germline V CDR1 and CDR2: MDHEN, SYDVKM. Trimming removed 3 bases from V and 2 bases from J; junction bases left unmatched: 10. A TCRbeta library incorporating unique molecular identifiers was prepared. One entry per CDR3 protein, called by TCRdb with MiXCR from the PCR reads. The sample has around 530,000 distinct CDR3 sequences, 32% seen once. This TCR came from a human donor who donated a stem cell graft to a child with aplastic anemia. Sequenced material: PBMCs from the stem cell graft donor, taken from the stem cell graft. The chain employs TRBV28 and TRBJ2-1, with TRBD1 matching 7 bases. In DNA, the CDR3 is TGTGCCAGCAGTTTCGAGGGTTTGGGACAGACCTACAATGAGCAGTTCTTC. It encodes CASSFEGLGQTYNEQFF.